The clone carrying this T cell receptor (beta chain) showed up just a few times. This specimen belongs to a study of blood T cell repertoires in COVID-19. The wider study: Samples came from the United States, Italy and Spain, spanning acute and convalescent COVID-19.

The CDR3 runs to 15 residues. V lost 4 bases and J 3 bases, leaving 16 bases between the germline ends. Looked up from germline, CDR1 is MNHEY and CDR2 is SMNVEV (reference sequence). Assay used: immunoSEQ multiplex PCR; TCRdb lists only in-frame clones, some missing. The sample carries about 140,000 clones, around 79% recorded once. The receptor comes from a woman between 50 and 59 years old who had recovered from COVID-19. The J gene is TRBJ2-7, the V gene TRBV27; D is perhaps TRBD1 (6 bases). The sequencing input was PBMCs or T cells enriched from blood (not recorded which). CDR3 loop: CASSSEADSYYEQYF. As DNA, the CDR3 is TGTGCCAGCAGTTCCGAGGCGGACAGTTACTACGAGCAGTACTTC.